This record concerns one TCR beta chain sequence. The antigen is undetermined. V was cut by 7 bases and J by 10 bases, with 15 bases left in between. The germline CDR1 and CDR2 sequences are SGHDT and YYEEEE. The CDR3 contains 12 residues. Some clones are missing from TCRdb's copy, which holds only in-frame ones; the method was immunoSEQ multiplex PCR. The table has some 160,000 clones, around 90% seen once. The data originate from a study of cytomegalovirus exposure and HLA in healthy donors. The study's findings and limits: It was 150 to 200 TCR beta chains that were listed as cytomegalovirus-associated.

An approximately 120-subject validation cohort, separate from the approximately 610-subject first cohort, supplied the donors. This TCR was sampled from a man between 18 and 35 years old in good health and CMV-seronegative. This sequence joins TRBV5-6 and TRBJ2-1; no clear D gene. Specimen: PBMCs. This CDR3 is CASRVLSREQFF. The CDR3 bases are TGTGCCAGCCGGGTGTTATCGAGGGAGCAGTTCTTC.